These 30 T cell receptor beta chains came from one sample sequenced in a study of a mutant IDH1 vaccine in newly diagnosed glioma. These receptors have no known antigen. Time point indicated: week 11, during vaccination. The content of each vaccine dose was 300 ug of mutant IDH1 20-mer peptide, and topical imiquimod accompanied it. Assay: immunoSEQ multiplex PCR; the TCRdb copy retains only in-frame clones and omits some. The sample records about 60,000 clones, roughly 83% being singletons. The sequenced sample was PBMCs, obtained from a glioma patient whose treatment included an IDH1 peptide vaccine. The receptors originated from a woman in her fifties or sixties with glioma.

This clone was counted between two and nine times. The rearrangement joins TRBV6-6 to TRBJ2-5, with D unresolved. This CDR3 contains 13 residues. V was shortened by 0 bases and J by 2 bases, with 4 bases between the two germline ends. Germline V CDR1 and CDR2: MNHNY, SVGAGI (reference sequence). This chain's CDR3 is CASSYSEQETQYF. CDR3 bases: TGTGCCAGCAGTTACTCGGAGCAAGAGACCCAGTACTTC.

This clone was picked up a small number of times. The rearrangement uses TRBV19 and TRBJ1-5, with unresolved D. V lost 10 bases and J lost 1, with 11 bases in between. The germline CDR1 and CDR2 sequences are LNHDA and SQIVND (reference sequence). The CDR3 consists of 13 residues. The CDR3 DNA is TGTGCCACAAGAAGGGAAAGCAATCAGCCCCAGCATTTT. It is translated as CATRRESNQPQHF.

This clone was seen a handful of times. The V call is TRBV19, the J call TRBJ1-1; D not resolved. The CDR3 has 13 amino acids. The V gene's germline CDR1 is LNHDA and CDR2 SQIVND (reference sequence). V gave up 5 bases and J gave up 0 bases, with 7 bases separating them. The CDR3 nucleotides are TGTGCCAGTAGTCCTACAGTGAACACTGAAGCTTTCTTT. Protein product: CASSPTVNTEAFF.

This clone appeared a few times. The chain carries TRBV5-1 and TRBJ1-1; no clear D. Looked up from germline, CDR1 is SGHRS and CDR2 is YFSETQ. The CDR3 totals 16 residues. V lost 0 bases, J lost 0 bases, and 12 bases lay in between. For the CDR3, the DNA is TGCGCCAGCAGCTTGGCGGGCAGCCTGATGAACACTGAAGCTTTCTTT. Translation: CASSLAGSLMNTEAFF. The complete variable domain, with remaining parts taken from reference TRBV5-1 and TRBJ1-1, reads KAGVTQTPRYLIKTRGQQVTLSCSPISGHRSVSWYQQTPGQGLQFLFEYFSETQRNKGNFPGRFSGRQFSNSRSEMNVSTLELGDSALYLCASSLAGSLMNTEAFFGQGTRLTVV.

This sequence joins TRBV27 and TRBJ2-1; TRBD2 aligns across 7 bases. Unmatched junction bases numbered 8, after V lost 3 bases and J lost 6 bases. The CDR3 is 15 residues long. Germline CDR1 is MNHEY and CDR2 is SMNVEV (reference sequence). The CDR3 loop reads CASSFLAGDGNEQFF. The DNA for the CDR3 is TGTGCCAGCAGTTTTTTGGCGGGGGACGGCAATGAGCAGTTCTTC.

The CDR3 DNA reads TGTGCCAGCAGCCGCTCGACAGAGCCCCTCCACTTT. Translating it yields CASSRSTEPLHF. V usage is TRBV5-6 and J usage is TRBJ1-6; D perhaps matches TRBD1 (5 bases). Germline V CDR1 and CDR2: SGHDT, YYEEEE. The germline V and J ends were trimmed by 4 bases and 13 bases, with 12 bases remaining between them. This CDR3 has 12 amino acids.

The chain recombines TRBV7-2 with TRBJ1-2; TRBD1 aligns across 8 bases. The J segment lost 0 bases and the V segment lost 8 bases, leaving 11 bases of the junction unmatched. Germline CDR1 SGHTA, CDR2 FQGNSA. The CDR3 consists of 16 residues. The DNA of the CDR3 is TGTGCCAGCGTAACAGGGGGAGCTACTACTAACTATGGCTACACCTTC. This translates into CASVTGGATTNYGYTF.

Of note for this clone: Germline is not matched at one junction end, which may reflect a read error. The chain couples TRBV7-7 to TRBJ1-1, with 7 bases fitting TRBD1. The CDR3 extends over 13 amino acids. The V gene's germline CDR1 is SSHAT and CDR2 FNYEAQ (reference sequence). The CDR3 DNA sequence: TGTGCTAGCAGCCCAAACAGGGGCACTGAAGCTTTCTTT. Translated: CASSPNRGTEAFF.

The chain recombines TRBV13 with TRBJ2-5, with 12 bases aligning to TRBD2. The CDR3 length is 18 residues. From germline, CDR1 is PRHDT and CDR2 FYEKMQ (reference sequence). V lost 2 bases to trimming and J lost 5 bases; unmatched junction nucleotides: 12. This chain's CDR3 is CASSLRLAGVTFFETQYF. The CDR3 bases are TGTGCCAGCAGCTTAAGACTAGCGGGGGTTACATTTTTCGAGACCCAGTACTTC.

This CDR3 reads CSAEQGDYYGYTF. As DNA, the CDR3 is TGCAGCGCAGAACAGGGAGACTACTATGGCTACACCTTC. The genes are TRBV29-1 and TRBJ1-2, with a tentative D call TRBD1 (6 bases). The CDR3 extends over 13 amino acids. Trimming pared 7 bases from V and 3 bases from J, leaving 15 bases between. CDR1 is SQVTM and CDR2 is ANQGSEA in the germline V gene.

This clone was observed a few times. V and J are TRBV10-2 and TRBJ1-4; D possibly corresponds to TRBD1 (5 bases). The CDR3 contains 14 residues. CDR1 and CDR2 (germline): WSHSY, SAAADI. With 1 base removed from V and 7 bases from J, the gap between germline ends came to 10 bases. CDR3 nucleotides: TGCGCCAGCAGTGAGTTGGGCAGGGCTGAAAAACTGTTTTTT. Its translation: CASSELGRAEKLFF.

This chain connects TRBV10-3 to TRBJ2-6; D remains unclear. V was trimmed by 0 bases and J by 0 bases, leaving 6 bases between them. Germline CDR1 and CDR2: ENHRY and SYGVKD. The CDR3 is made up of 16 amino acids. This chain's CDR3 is CAISESFLSGANVLTF. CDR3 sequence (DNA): TGTGCCATCAGTGAGTCGTTTCTCTCTGGGGCCAACGTCCTGACTTTC.

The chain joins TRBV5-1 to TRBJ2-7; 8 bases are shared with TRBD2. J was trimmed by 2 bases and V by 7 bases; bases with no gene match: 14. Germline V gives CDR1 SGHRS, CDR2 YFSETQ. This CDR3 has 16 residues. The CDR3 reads CASSPQGRGGAYEQYF. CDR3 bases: TGCGCCAGCTCTCCTCAAGGACGGGGGGGGGCCTACGAGCAGTACTTC.

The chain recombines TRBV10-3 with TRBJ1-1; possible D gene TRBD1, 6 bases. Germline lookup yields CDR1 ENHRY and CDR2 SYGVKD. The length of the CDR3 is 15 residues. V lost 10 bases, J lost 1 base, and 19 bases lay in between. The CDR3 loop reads CATGTPDPSNTEAFF. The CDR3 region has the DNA TGTGCCACCGGGACACCCGACCCATCGAACACTGAAGCTTTCTTT.

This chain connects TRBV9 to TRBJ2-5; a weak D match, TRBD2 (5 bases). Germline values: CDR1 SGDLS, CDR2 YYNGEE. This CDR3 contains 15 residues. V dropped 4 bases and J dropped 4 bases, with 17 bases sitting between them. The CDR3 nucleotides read TGTGCCAGCAGCCCCCTCTCCGGCCGGGGAGAGACCCAGTACTTC. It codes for CASSPLSGRGETQYF.

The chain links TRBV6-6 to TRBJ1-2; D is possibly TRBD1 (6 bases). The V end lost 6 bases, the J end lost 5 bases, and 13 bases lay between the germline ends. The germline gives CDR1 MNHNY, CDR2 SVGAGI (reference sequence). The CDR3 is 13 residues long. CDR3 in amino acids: CASSPGQNYGYTF. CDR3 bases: TGTGCCAGCAGCCCTGGACAGAATTATGGCTACACCTTC.

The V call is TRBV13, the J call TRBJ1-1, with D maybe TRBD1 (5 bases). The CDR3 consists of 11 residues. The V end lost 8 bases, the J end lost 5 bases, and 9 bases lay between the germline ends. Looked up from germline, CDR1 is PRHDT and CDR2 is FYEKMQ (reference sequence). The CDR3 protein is CASYGGTEAFF. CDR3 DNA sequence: TGTGCCAGCTACGGGGGGACTGAAGCTTTCTTT.

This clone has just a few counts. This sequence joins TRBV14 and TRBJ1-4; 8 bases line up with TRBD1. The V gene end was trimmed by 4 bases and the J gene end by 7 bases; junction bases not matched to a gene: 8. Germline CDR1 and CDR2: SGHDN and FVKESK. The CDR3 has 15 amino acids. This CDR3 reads CASSRPGQAGEKLFF. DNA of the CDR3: TGTGCCAGCAGCCGCCCGGGACAGGCGGGTGAAAAACTGTTTTTT.

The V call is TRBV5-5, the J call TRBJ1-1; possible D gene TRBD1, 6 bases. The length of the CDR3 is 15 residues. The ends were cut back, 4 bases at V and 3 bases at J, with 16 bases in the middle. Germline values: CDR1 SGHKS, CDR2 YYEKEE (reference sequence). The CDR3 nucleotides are TGTGCCAGCAGCCGAAACGGGGGCTGGGACACTGAAGCTTTCTTT. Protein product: CASSRNGGWDTEAFF.

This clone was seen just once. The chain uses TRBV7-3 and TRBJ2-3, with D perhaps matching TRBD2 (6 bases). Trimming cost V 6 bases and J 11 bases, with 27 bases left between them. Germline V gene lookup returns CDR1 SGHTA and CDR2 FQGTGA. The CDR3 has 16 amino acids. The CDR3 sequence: CASSPQAGASGLEQYF. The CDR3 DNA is TGTGCCAGCAGTCCCCAGGCCGGGGCCAGCGGGTTGGAGCAGTATTTT. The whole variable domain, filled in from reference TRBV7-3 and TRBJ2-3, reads GAGVSQTPSNKVTEKGKYVELRCDPISGHTALYWYRQSLGQGPEFLIYFQGTGAADDSGLPNDRFFAVRPEGSVSTLKIQRTERGDSAVYLCASSPQAGASGLEQYFGPGTRLTVL.

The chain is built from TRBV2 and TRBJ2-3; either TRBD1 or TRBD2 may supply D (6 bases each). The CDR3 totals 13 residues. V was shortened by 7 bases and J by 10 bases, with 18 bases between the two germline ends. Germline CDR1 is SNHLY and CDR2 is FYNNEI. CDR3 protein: CASMDLVEGAQYF. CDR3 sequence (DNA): TGTGCCAGCATGGACCTTGTGGAGGGGGCGCAGTATTTT.

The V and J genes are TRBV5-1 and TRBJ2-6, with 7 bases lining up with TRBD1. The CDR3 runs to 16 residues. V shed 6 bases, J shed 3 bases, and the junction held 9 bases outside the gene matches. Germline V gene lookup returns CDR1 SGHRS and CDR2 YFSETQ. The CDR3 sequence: CASNLDRAGGANVLTF. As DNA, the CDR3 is TGCGCCAGCAATCTTGACAGGGCTGGTGGGGCCAACGTCCTGACTTTC. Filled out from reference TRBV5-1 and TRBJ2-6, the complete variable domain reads KAGVTQTPRYLIKTRGQQVTLSCSPISGHRSVSWYQQTPGQGLQFLFEYFSETQRNKGNFPGRFSGRQFSNSRSEMNVSTLELGDSALYLCASNLDRAGGANVLTFGAGSRLTVL.

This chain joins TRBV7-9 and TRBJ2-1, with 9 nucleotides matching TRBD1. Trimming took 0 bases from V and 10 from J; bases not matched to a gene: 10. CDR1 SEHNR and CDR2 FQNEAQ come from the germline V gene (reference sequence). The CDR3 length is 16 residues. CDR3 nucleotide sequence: TGTGCCAGCAGCTTAGCGATGGGACAGGGAGTACGGGAGCAGTTCTTC. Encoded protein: CASSLAMGQGVREQFF.

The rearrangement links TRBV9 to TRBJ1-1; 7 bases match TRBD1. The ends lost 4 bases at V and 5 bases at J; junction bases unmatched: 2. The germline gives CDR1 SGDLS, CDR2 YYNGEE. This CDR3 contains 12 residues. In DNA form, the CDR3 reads TGTGCCAGCAGCTCACAGGGGACTGAAGCTTTCTTT. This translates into CASSSQGTEAFF. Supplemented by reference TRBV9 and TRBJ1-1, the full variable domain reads DSGVTQTPKHLITATGQRVTLRCSPRSGDLSVYWYQQSLDQGLQFLIQYYNGEERAKGNILERFSAQQFPDLHSELNLSSLELGDSALYFCASSSQGTEAFFGQGTRLTVV.

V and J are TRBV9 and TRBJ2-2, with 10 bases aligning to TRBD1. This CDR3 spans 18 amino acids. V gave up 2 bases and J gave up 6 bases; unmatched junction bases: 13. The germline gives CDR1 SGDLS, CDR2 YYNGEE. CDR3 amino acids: CASSVRQGASLFSGELFF. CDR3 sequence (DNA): TGTGCCAGCAGCGTCCGACAGGGGGCGTCGCTTTTCTCCGGGGAGCTGTTTTTT. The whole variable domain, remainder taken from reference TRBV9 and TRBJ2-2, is DSGVTQTPKHLITATGQRVTLRCSPRSGDLSVYWYQQSLDQGLQFLIQYYNGEERAKGNILERFSAQQFPDLHSELNLSSLELGDSALYFCASSVRQGASLFSGELFFGEGSRLTVL.

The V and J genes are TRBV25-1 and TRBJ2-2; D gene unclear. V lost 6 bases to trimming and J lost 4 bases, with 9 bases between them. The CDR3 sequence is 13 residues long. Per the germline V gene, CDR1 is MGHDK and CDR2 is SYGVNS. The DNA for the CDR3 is TGTGCCAGCAGGACCCCTAGCACCGGGGAGCTGTTTTTT. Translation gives CASRTPSTGELFF.

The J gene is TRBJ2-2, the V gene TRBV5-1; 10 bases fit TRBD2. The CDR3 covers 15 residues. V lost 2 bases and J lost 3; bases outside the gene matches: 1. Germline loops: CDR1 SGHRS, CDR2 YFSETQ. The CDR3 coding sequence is TGCGCCAGCAGCTTTCTAGCGGGGGACACCGGGGAGCTGTTTTTT. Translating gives CASSFLAGDTGELFF.

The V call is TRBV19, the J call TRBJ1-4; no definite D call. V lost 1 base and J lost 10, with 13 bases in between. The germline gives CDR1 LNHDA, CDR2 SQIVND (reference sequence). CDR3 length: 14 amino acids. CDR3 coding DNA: TGTGCCAGTAGTATAGGTCAACACCGGGCAAAACTGTTTTTT. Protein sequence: CASSIGQHRAKLFF.

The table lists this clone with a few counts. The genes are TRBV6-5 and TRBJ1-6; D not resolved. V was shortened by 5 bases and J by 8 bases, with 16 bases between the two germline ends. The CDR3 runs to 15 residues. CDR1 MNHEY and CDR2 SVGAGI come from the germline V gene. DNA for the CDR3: TGTGCCAGCAGTCCCCTGCCGCATCGATATTCACCCCTCCACTTT. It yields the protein CASSPLPHRYSPLHF.

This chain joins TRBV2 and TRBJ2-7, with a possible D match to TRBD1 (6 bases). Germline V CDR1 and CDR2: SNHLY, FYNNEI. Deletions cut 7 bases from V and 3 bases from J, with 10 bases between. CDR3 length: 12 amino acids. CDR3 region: CASMLTGYEQYF. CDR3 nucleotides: TGTGCCAGCATGTTGACAGGCTACGAGCAGTACTTC.